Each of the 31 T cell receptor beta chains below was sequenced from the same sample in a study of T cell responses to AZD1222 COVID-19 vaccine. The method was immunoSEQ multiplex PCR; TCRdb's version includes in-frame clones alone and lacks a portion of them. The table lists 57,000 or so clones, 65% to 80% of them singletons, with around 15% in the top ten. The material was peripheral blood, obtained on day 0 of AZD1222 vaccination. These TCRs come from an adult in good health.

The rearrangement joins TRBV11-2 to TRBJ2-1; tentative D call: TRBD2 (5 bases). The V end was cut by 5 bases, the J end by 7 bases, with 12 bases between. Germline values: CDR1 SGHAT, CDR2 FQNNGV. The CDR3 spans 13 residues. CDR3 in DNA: TGTGCCAGCAGCACATGGACTGATAATGAGCAGTTCTTC. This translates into CASSTWTDNEQFF.

The CDR3 loop is CAIRGPGNTIYF. DNA of the CDR3: TGTGCCATTAGGGGACCTGGAAACACCATATATTTT. V gene TRBV6-5 combines with J gene TRBJ1-3; perhaps TRBD1 as D (5 bases). This CDR3 comprises 12 residues. Germline V gene sequence: CDR1 MNHEY, CDR2 SVGAGI. The V gene lost 10 bases and the J gene lost 2 bases, with 9 bases spanning the gap.

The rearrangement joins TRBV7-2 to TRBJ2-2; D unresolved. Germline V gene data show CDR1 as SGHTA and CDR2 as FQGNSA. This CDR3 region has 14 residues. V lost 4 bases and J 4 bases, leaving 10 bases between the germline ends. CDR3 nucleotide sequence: TGTGCCAGCAGCTCCGCCGTTGGCACCGGGGAGCTGTTTTTT. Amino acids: CASSSAVGTGELFF.

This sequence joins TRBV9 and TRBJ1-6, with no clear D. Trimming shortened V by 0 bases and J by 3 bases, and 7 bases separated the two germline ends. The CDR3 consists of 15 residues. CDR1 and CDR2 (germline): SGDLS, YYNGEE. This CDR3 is CASSVGEGYNSPLHF. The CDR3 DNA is TGTGCCAGCAGCGTAGGGGAAGGCTATAATTCACCCCTCCACTTT.

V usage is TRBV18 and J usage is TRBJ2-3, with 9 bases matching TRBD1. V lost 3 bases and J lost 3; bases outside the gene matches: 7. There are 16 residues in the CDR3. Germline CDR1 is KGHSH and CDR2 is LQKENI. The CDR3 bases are TGTGCCAGCTCACCGGACCGGGACAGGGATACAGATACGCAGTATTTT. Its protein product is CASSPDRDRDTDTQYF.

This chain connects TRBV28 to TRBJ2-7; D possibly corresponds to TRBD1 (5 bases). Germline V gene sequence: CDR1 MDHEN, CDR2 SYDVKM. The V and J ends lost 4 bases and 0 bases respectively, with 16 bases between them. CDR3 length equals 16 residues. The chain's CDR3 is CASSSVQTVSSYEQYF. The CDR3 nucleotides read TGTGCCAGCAGTTCAGTCCAGACAGTGAGCTCCTACGAGCAGTACTTC. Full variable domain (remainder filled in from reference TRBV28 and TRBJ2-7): DVKVTQSSRYLVKRTGEKVFLECVQDMDHENMFWYRQDPGLGLRLIYFSYDVKMKEKGDIPEGYSVSREKKERFSLILESASTNQTSMYLCASSSVQTVSSYEQYFGPGTRLTVT.

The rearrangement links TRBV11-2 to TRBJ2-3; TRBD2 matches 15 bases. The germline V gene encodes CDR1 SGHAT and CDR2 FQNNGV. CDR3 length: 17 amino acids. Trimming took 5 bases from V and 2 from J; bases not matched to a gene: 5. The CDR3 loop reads CASSPGLAGGNTDTQYF. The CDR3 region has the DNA TGTGCCAGCAGCCCTGGACTAGCGGGGGGGAACACAGATACGCAGTATTTT.

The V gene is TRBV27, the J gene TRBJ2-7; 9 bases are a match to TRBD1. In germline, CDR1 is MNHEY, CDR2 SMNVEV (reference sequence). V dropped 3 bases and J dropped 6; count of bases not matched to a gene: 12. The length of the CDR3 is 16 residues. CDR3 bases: TGTGCCAGCAGTTTTTTGAGGGGACAGGGTACTCTCGAGCAGTACTTC. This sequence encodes CASSFLRGQGTLEQYF.

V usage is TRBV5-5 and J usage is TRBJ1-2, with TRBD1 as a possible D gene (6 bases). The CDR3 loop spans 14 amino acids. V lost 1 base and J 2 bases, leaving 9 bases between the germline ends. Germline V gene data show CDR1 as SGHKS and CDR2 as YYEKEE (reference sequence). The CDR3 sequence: CASSLSQGNYGYTF. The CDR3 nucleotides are TGTGCCAGCAGCTTGTCACAGGGAAACTATGGCTACACCTTC.

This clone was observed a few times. The CDR3 DNA is TGTGCCAGCAGCTTACACGACACCGGGGAGCTGTTTTTT. It codes for CASSLHDTGELFF. The chain links TRBV7-8 to TRBJ2-2, with D unresolved. This CDR3 is 13 amino acids long. Germline values: CDR1 SGHVS, CDR2 FQNEAQ. Trimming pared 2 bases from V and 3 bases from J, leaving 4 bases between.

CDR3 sequence: CASSLGGSDTQYF. The DNA for the CDR3 is TGTGCCAGCAGTTTGGGGGGTTCAGATACGCAGTATTTT. The chain employs TRBV27 and TRBJ2-3, with D tentatively TRBD2 (6 bases). The CDR3 is made up of 13 amino acids. With 3 bases removed from V and 4 bases from J, the gap between germline ends came to 8 bases. Germline V gene lookup returns CDR1 MNHEY and CDR2 SMNVEV (reference sequence).

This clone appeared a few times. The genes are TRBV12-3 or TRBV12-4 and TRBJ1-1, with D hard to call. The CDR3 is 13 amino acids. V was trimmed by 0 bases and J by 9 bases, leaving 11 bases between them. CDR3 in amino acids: CASSLAVKKKAFF. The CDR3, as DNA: TGTGCCAGCAGTTTAGCGGTAAAGAAGAAAGCTTTCTTT.

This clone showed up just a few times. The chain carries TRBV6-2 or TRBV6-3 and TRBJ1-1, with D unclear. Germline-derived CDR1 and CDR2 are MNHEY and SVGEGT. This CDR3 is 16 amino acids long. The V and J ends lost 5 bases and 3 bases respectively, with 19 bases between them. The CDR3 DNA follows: TGTGCCAGCAGTCCCTGGTCCTATATGGGGTACACTGAAGCTTTCTTT. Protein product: CASSPWSYMGYTEAFF.

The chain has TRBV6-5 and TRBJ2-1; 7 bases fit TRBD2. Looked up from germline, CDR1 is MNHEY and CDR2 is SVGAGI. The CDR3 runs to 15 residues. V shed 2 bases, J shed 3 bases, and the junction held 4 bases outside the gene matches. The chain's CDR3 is CASSYGVAGYNEQFF. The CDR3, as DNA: TGTGCCAGCAGTTACGGGGTAGCGGGCTACAATGAGCAGTTCTTC.

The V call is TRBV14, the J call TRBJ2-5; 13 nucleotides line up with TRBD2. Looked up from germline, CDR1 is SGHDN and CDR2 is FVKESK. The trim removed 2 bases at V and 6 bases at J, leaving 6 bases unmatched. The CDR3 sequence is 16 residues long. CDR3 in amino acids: CASSQLGLAGMKTQYF. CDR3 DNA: TGTGCCAGCAGCCAACTGGGACTAGCGGGGATGAAGACCCAGTACTTC. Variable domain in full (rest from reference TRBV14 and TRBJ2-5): EAGVTQFPSHSVIEKGQTVTLRCDPISGHDNLYWYRRVMGKEIKFLLHFVKESKQDESGMPNNRFLAERTGGTYSTLKVQPAELEDSGVYFCASSQLGLAGMKTQYFGPGTRLLVL.

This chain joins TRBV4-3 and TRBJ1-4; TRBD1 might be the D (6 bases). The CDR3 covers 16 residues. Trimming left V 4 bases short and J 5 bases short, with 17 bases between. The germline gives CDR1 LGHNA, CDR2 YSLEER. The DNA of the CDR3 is TGCGCCAGCAGCCCCTCCCCCGGGGGCTACAATGAAAAACTGTTTTTT. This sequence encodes CASSPSPGGYNEKLFF.

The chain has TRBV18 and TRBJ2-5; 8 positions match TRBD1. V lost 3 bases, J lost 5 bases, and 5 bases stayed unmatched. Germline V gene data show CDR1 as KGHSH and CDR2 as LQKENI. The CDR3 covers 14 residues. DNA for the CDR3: TGTGCCAGCTCACCGGCAGGGGGCGGCGAGACCCAGTACTTC. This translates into CASSPAGGGETQYF. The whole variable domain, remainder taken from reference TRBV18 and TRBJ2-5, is NAGVMQNPRHLVRRRGQEARLRCSPMKGHSHVYWYRQLPEEGLKFMVYLQKENIIDESGMPKERFSAEFPKEGPSILRIQQVVRGDSAAYFCASSPAGGGETQYFGPGTRLLVL.

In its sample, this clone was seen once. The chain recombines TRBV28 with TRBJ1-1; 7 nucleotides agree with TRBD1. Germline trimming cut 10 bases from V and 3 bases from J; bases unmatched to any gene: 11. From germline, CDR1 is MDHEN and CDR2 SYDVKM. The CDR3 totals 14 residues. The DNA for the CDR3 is TGTGCCACCTTTAGACAGGGACGGGACACTGAAGCTTTCTTT. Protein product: CATFRQGRDTEAFF.

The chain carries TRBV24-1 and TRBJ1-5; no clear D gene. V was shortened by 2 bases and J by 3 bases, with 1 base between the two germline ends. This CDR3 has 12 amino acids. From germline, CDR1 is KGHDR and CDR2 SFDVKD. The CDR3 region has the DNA TGTGCCACCAGTGATTCCAATCAGCCCCAGCATTTT. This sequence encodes CATSDSNQPQHF.

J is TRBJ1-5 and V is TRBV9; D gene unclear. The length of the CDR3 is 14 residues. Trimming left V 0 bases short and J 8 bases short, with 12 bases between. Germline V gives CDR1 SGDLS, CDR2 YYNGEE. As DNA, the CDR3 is TGTGCCAGCAGCGTAGAGTCCGGGAGTGAGCCCCAGCATTTT. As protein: CASSVESGSEPQHF.

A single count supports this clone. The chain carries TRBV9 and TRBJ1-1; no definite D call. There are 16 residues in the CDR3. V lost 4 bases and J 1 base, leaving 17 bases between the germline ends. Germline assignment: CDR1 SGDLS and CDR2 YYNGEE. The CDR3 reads CASSRTPLLRNTEAFF. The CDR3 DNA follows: TGTGCCAGCAGCCGAACGCCCCTTTTAAGGAACACTGAAGCTTTCTTT.

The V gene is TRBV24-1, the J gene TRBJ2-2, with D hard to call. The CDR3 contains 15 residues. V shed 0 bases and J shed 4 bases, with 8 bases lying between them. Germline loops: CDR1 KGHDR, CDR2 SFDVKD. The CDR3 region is CATSDLGPGTGELFF. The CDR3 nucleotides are TGTGCCACCAGTGATTTGGGCCCGGGCACCGGGGAGCTGTTTTTT.

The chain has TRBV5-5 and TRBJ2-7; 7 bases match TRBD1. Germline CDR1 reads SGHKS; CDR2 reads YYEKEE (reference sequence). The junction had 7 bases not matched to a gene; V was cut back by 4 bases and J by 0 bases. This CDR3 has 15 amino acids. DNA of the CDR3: TGTGCCAGCAGCACCGAGACAGGGCGCTCCTACGAGCAGTACTTC. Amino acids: CASSTETGRSYEQYF. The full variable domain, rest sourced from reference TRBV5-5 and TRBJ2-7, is DAGVTQSPTHLIKTRGQQVTLRCSPISGHKSVSWYQQVLGQGPQFIFQYYEKEERGRGNFPDRFSARQFPNYSSELNVNALLLGDSALYLCASSTETGRSYEQYFGPGTRLTVT.

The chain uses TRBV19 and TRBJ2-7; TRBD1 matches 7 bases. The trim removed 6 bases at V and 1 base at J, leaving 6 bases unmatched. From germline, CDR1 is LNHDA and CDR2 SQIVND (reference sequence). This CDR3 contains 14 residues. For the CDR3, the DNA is TGTGCCAGTAGCAAGACAGGGAAGTCCTACGAGCAGTACTTC. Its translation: CASSKTGKSYEQYF. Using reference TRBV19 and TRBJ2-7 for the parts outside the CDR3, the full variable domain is DGGITQSPKYLFRKEGQNVTLSCEQNLNHDAMYWYRQDPGQGLRLIYYSQIVNDFQKGDIAEGYSVSREKKESFPLTVTSAQKNPTAFYLCASSKTGKSYEQYFGPGTRLTVT.

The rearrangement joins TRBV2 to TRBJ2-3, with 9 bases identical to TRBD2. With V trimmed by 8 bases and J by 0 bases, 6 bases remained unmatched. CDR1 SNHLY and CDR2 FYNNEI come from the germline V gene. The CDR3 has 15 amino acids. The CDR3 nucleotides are TGTGCCAGCCAATGGACTAGCGTTAGCACAGATACGCAGTATTTT. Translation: CASQWTSVSTDTQYF.

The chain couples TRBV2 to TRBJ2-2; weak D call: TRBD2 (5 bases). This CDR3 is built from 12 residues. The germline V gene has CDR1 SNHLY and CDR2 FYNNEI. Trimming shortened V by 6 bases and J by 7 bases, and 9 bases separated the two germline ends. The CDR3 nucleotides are TGTGCCAGCAGGAACCGGGGCGGGGAGCTGTTTTTT. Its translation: CASRNRGGELFF. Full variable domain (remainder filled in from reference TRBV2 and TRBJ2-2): EPEVTQTPSHQVTQMGQEVILRCVPISNHLYFYWYRQILGQKVEFLVSFYNNEISEKSEIFDDQFSVERPDGSNFTLKIRSTKLEDSAMYFCASRNRGGELFFGEGSRLTVL.

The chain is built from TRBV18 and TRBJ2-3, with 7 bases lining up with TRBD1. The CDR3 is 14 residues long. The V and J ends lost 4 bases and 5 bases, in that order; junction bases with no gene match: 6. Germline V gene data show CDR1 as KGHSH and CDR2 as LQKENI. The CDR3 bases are TGTGCCAGCTCACAGGGGGCGCAAGGAGATACGCAGTATTTT. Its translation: CASSQGAQGDTQYF.

CDR3 nucleotide sequence: TGTGCCAGCAGCGTATCGGCCAGCCAACATAGTCCCCACGAGCAGTACTTC. This codes for CASSVSASQHSPHEQYF. The chain uses TRBV9 and TRBJ2-7; D ambiguous. Germline V gene sequence: CDR1 SGDLS, CDR2 YYNGEE. CDR3 length: 17 amino acids. V was trimmed by 1 base and J by 5 bases, leaving 22 bases between them.

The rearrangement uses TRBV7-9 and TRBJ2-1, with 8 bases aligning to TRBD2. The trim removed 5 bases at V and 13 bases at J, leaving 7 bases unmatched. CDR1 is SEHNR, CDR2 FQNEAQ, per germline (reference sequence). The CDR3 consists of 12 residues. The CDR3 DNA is TGTGCCAGCAGCATTCTAAGCGGGAGCCAGTTCTTC. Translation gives CASSILSGSQFF.

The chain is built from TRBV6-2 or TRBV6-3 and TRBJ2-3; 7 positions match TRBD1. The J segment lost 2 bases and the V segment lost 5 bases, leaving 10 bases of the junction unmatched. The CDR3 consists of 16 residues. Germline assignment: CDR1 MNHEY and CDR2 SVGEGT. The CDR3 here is CASSARRDRITDTQYF. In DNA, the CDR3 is TGTGCCAGCAGTGCGCGCCGGGACAGAATCACAGATACGCAGTATTTT.

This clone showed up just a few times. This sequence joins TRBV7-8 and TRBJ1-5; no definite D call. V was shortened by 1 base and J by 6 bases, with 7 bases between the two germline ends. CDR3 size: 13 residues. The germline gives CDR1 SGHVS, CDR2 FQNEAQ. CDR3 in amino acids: CASSLGETQPQHF. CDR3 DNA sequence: TGTGCCAGCAGCTTAGGGGAAACTCAGCCCCAGCATTTT.